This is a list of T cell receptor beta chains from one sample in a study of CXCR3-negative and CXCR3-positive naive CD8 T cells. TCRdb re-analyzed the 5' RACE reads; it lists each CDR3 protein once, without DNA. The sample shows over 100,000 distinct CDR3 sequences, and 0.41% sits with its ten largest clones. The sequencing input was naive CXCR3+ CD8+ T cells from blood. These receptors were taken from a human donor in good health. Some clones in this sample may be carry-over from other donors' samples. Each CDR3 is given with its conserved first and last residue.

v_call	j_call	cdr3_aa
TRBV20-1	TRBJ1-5	CSARSGTTLPSNQPQHF
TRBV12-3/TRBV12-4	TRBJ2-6	CASSKSLIISGANVLTF
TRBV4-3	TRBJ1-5	CASSYTRDADQPQHF
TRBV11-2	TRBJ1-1	CASSLDPITGGTEAFF
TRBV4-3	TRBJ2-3	CASSQDFQGASTDTQYF
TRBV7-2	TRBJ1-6	CASSLEEGYRSPLHF
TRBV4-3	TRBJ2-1	CASSPPGSRWSEQFF
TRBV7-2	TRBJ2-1	CASELASSYNEQFF
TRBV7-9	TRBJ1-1	CASTFLPTGYTEAFF
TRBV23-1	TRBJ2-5	CASSQSPGGYF
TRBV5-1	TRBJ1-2	CASVQGTGALVDGYTF
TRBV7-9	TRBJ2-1	CASSPAGEGNEQFF
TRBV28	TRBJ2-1	CASRTMGTSYNEQFF
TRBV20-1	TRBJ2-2	CSARDQDRGYTGELFF
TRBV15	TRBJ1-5	CATSRDSGMAQPQHF
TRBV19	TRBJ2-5	CASTPFGGGFQETQYF
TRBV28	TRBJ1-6	CASSLGPGQGSSSYNSPLHF
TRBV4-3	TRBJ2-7	CASSPRQDSSYEQYF
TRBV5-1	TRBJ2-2	CASSEEPGQVLYAGELFF
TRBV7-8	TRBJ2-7	CASSLSLLAVTYEQYF
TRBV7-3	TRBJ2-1	CASSSEGTLSNEQFF
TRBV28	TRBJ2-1	CASSLSGSPPYNEQFF
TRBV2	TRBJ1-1	CANRAANTEAFF
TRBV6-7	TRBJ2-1	CASIKGKYNEQFF
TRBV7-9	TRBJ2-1	CASSLAGAPAYNEQFF
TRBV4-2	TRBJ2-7	CASSRPGLDYEQYF
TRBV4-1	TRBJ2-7	CASSQEDRVCGEQYF
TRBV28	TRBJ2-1	CASSRGTDSYNEQFF
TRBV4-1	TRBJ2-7	CASTGDRDYEQYF
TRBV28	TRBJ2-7	CASSITGTSGYYEQYF
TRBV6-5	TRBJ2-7	CASAGGAFYEHYF
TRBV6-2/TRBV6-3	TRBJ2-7	CASRKDAYLPEQYF
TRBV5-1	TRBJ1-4	CASRQYQGEREKLFF
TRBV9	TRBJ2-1	CASSAGGPSYNEQFF
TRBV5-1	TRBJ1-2	CASSLTGTDAYGYTF
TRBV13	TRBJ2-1	CASSTQTGIDEQFF
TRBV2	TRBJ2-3	CASSGRDSRGDTQYF
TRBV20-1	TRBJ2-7	CSAIGVFDEQYF
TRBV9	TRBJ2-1	CASTTDKAGGTYNEQFF
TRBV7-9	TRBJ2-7	CASSLLRAGIGGYEQYF
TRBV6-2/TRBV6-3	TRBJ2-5	CASRGNSAETQYF
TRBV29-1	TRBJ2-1	CSVEDPDRSSYNEQFF
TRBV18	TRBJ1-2	CASSPPRGLRGYTF
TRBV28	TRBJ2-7	CASSFGNEQYF
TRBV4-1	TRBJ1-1	CASSLDGGLPYAFF
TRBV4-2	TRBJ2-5	CASSQQTSGGETQYF
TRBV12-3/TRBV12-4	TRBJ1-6	CASSSLPGQGVLYNSPLHF
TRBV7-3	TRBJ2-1	CASSSTGSGGADEQFF
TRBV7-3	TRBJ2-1	CASSLQGITSGSGEQFF
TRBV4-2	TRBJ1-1	CASSPSVNTEAFF
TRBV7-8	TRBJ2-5	CASSPEGLAVQYQETQYF
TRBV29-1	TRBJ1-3	CSVERANTIYF
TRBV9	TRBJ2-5	CASSVRTGETQYF
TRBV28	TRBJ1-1	CASSSPYNRATRNTEAFF
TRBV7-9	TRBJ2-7	CASSDGTKYEQYF
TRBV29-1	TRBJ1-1	CSVESENTEAFF